Presented here are 20 T cell receptor beta chains from one specimen sequenced in a study of blood T cell repertoires in COVID-19. Assay used: immunoSEQ multiplex PCR; TCRdb lists only in-frame clones, some missing. Of 200,000 or so clones in the sample, 88% were seen once. The material sequenced was PBMCs or T cells enriched from blood (not recorded which). The receptors were gathered from a woman in her forties with acute COVID-19.

This chain connects TRBV19 to TRBJ2-7, with D possibly being TRBD1 (6 bases). The CDR3 is made up of 14 amino acids. Trimming removed 9 bases from V and 3 bases from J, with 18 bases in between. Germline CDR1 LNHDA, CDR2 SQIVND (reference sequence). The DNA of the CDR3 is TGTGCCAGCCTCTCAGGGGCCCCCCTCTACGAGCAGTACTTC. Residues: CASLSGAPLYEQYF.

The chain has TRBV5-5 and TRBJ2-5; 15 bases map to TRBD2. Per germline, CDR1 SGHKS and CDR2 YYEKEE (reference sequence). Unmatched junction bases numbered 9, after V lost 4 bases and J lost 2 bases. The CDR3 length is 18 residues. In nucleotides, the CDR3 is TGTGCCAGCAGCGCTAGGACTAGCGGGAGGGCTTGGCAAGAGACCCAGTACTTC. Translating it yields CASSARTSGRAWQETQYF. Full variable domain (outside the CDR3, taken from reference TRBV5-5 and TRBJ2-5): DAGVTQSPTHLIKTRGQQVTLRCSPISGHKSVSWYQQVLGQGPQFIFQYYEKEERGRGNFPDRFSARQFPNYSSELNVNALLLGDSALYLCASSARTSGRAWQETQYFGPGTRLLVL.

This clone was observed a single time. The chain couples TRBV30 to TRBJ2-7; 8 nucleotides agree with TRBD1. Losses at the gene ends were 7 bases for V and 3 bases for J; bases not matched to a gene: 11. This CDR3 comprises 14 residues. CDR1 GTSNPN and CDR2 SVGIG come from the germline V gene (reference sequence). The CDR3 DNA reads as TGTGCCTTATCGGGTGGGACAGGATACTACGAGCAGTACTTC. Translating it yields CALSGGTGYYEQYF.

The chain carries TRBV5-1 and TRBJ1-3; D may be TRBD1 (5 bases). Germline V gene lookup returns CDR1 SGHRS and CDR2 YFSETQ. Trimming removed 3 bases at V and 3 bases at J, with 10 bases between. The length of the CDR3 is 14 residues. DNA for the CDR3: TGCGCCAGCAGCTCCCGGGGGTATGGAAACACCATATATTTT. Its translation: CASSSRGYGNTIYF.

The V gene is TRBV11-2, the J gene TRBJ2-1; D is uncertain. Germline CDR1 is SGHAT and CDR2 is FQNNGV. CDR3 length: 12 residues. V lost 3 bases and J lost 9, with 9 bases in between. The CDR3 reads CASSFEAVEQFF. CDR3 coding DNA: TGTGCCAGCAGCTTTGAGGCGGTTGAGCAGTTCTTC.

This chain uses TRBV5-4 with TRBJ2-2; tentative D call: TRBD2 (6 bases). The CDR3 spans 15 residues. Germline assignment: CDR1 SGHNT and CDR2 YYREEE (reference sequence). Trimming took off 0 bases at V and 6 bases at J, with 12 bases between the two ends. Here the CDR3 reads CASSLGAGTAGELFF. In nucleotides, the CDR3 is TGTGCCAGCAGCTTGGGGGCAGGGACTGCCGGGGAGCTGTTTTTT.

The CDR3 sequence is CASRKESLAGPWAKETQYF. The CDR3 DNA is TGTGCCAGCAGAAAAGAGAGTCTAGCGGGGCCCTGGGCCAAAGAGACCCAGTACTTC. V is TRBV3-1 (or the pseudogene TRBV3-2) and J is TRBJ2-5, with TRBD2 matching 9 bases. Per the germline V gene, CDR1 is LGHDT and CDR2 is YNNKEL (reference sequence). The CDR3 is 19 amino acids. Trimming removed 6 bases from V and 3 bases from J; junction bases left unmatched: 20.

This chain links TRBV3-1 (or the pseudogene TRBV3-2) with TRBJ2-7; possible D gene TRBD1, 6 bases. The V end lost 7 bases, the J end lost 1 base, and 17 bases lay between the germline ends. The CDR3 spans 15 residues. Germline assignment: CDR1 LGHDT and CDR2 YNNKEL (reference sequence). For the CDR3, the DNA is TGTGCCAGCACCCCGGGGAACAGGGTATCCTACGAGCAGTACTTC. Amino acids: CASTPGNRVSYEQYF.

V usage is TRBV10-1 and J usage is TRBJ2-7; a possible D gene is TRBD1 (7 bases). The CDR3 totals 15 residues. The germline V gene encodes CDR1 WNHNN and CDR2 SYGVQD (reference sequence). The V end was cut by 1 base, the J end by 1 base, with 11 bases between. For the CDR3, the DNA is TGCGCCAGCAGTGAGTTGGAGGGGGCGTCCTACGAGCAGTACTTC. As protein: CASSELEGASYEQYF.

V and J are TRBV6-2 or TRBV6-3 and TRBJ1-2; a possible D gene is TRBD1 (5 bases). The CDR3 is 14 amino acids. Germline V gene data show CDR1 as MNHEY and CDR2 as SVGEGT. Trimming cost V 5 bases and J 4 bases, with 14 bases left between them. The CDR3 reads CASSTGLPAYGYTF. For the CDR3, the DNA is TGTGCCAGCAGTACGGGACTTCCGGCCTATGGCTACACCTTC.

In this sample, this clone turned up a few times. The rearrangement uses TRBV4-3 and TRBJ1-2, with TRBD1 matching 11 bases. From germline, CDR1 is LGHNA and CDR2 YSLEER. The CDR3 loop spans 16 amino acids. With V trimmed by 0 bases and J by 8 bases, 8 bases remained unmatched. The CDR3 DNA reads as TGCGCCAGCAGCCAAGATCCCGGACAGGGGGCGAAAGGCTACACCTTC. Protein sequence: CASSQDPGQGAKGYTF.

The genes are TRBV10-3 and TRBJ1-4, with 9 positions matching TRBD1. The length of the CDR3 is 13 residues. Germline V gene sequence: CDR1 ENHRY, CDR2 SYGVKD. The V and J ends lost 9 bases and 6 bases, in that order; junction bases with no gene match: 5. This chain's CDR3 is CAITGGLDEKLFF. The CDR3, as DNA: TGTGCCATTACAGGGGGCTTGGATGAAAAACTGTTTTTT.

The rearrangement links TRBV5-1 to TRBJ2-7; D is uncertain. Trimming stripped 5 bases from V and 6 bases from J, with 9 bases between. CDR3 length: 11 amino acids. Germline lookup yields CDR1 SGHRS and CDR2 YFSETQ. CDR3 region: CASRIRGEQYF. The CDR3 coding sequence is TGCGCCAGCAGAATACGCGGCGAGCAGTACTTC.

CDR3 in amino acids: CASSPRTGTYGYTF. For the CDR3, the DNA is TGTGCCAGCAGCCCCCGGACAGGGACTTATGGCTACACCTTC. The chain carries TRBV7-2 and TRBJ1-2; 8 nucleotides agree with TRBD1. With V trimmed by 5 bases and J by 5 bases, 7 bases remained unmatched. The CDR3 consists of 14 residues. Per the germline V gene, CDR1 is SGHTA and CDR2 is FQGNSA.

The genes are TRBV30 and TRBJ1-6; D gene ambiguous. The CDR3 contains 11 residues. Trimming removed 3 bases at V and 9 bases at J, with 6 bases between. The germline CDR1 and CDR2 sequences are GTSNPN and SVGIG (reference sequence). The CDR3 sequence: CAWRTGSPLHF. The CDR3 DNA follows: TGTGCCTGGAGGACTGGTTCACCCCTCCACTTT.

The rearrangement links TRBV19 to TRBJ2-7, with 8 bases identical to TRBD1. This CDR3 is 15 amino acids long. V shed 2 bases, J shed 6 bases, and the junction held 9 bases outside the gene matches. CDR1 and CDR2 from the germline V gene are LNHDA and SQIVND (reference sequence). In DNA, the CDR3 is TGTGCCAGTAGTATAAAAGGACAGGGATTGGTCGAGCAGTACTTC. Its protein is CASSIKGQGLVEQYF.

The J gene is TRBJ1-2, the V gene TRBV3-1 (or the pseudogene TRBV3-2); unclear D gene. Germline CDR1 is LGHDT and CDR2 is YNNKEL (reference sequence). V was cut by 1 base and J by 8 bases, with 5 bases left in between. The CDR3 extends over 11 amino acids. The CDR3 spells CASSQVEGYTF. The CDR3 nucleotides read TGTGCCAGCAGCCAAGTCGAGGGCTACACCTTC.

The chain couples TRBV29-1 to TRBJ2-1; D call uncertain. Trimming left V 4 bases short and J 2 bases short, with 12 bases between. CDR3 size: 14 residues. In germline, CDR1 is SQVTM, CDR2 ANQGSEA. Written as DNA, the CDR3 is TGCAGCGTTGTCAGAGAGGCCGCCTACAATGAGCAGTTCTTC. Residues: CSVVREAAYNEQFF.

The rearrangement joins TRBV19 to TRBJ1-3, with D unclear. Trimming took 3 bases from V and 0 from J, leaving 9 bases between them. The CDR3 is made up of 15 amino acids. Germline V gene data show CDR1 as LNHDA and CDR2 as SQIVND (reference sequence). The CDR3 here is CASSMAQDSGNTIYF. The CDR3 nucleotides read TGTGCCAGTAGTATGGCTCAGGACTCTGGAAACACCATATATTTT.

The gene calls are TRBV24-1 and TRBJ2-2; possibly TRBD1 for D (6 bases). The CDR3 consists of 16 residues. V lost 0 bases and J 3 bases, leaving 10 bases between the germline ends. From germline, CDR1 is KGHDR and CDR2 SFDVKD. CDR3 in amino acids: CATSDLQGQHTGELFF. The CDR3 DNA follows: TGTGCCACCAGTGATTTGCAGGGGCAGCACACCGGGGAGCTGTTTTTT.